Following are 18 T cell receptor beta chains from one sample sequenced in a study of T cell responses to AZD1222 COVID-19 vaccine. Some clones are missing from TCRdb's copy, which holds only in-frame ones; the method was immunoSEQ multiplex PCR. Of fewer than 200,000 clones listed, 88% were seen once; the top ten hold roughly 11%. Sequenced here: peripheral blood, sampled 28 days after the second AZD1222 dose. The receptors originated from an adult who received the AZD1222 COVID-19 vaccine.

The chain uses TRBV28 and TRBJ2-7, with TRBD1 as a possible D gene (6 bases). The CDR3 spans 14 residues. CDR1 and CDR2 from the germline V gene are MDHEN and SYDVKM. Trimming pared 5 bases from V and 2 bases from J, leaving 13 bases between. CDR3 nucleotides: TGTGCCAGCAGTGCAGGGGTTGGGACCTACGAGCAGTACTTC. This translates into CASSAGVGTYEQYF.

Only a few counts were recorded for this clone. The genes are TRBV9 and TRBJ2-7, with a tentative D call TRBD1 (5 bases). Per germline, CDR1 SGDLS and CDR2 YYNGEE. The germline V and J ends were trimmed by 3 bases and 2 bases, with 12 bases remaining between them. The CDR3 sequence is 14 residues long. Here the CDR3 reads CASSEGAGTYEQYF. CDR3 sequence (DNA): TGTGCCAGCAGCGAAGGGGCAGGGACCTACGAGCAGTACTTC.

J is TRBJ1-3 and V is TRBV11-3, with 7 bases matching TRBD1. Looked up from germline, CDR1 is SGHNT and CDR2 is YENEEA. Unmatched junction bases numbered 13, after V lost 5 bases and J lost 0 bases. This CDR3 spans 18 amino acids. In nucleotides, the CDR3 is TGTGCCAGCAGCCCCCCCCCGGACAGGTCATCCTCTGGAAACACCATATATTTT. It translates to CASSPPPDRSSSGNTIYF.

The chain joins TRBV6-6 to TRBJ2-7; TRBD1 might be the D (6 bases). CDR3 length equals 14 residues. Germline loops: CDR1 MNHNY, CDR2 SVGAGI (reference sequence). The V end lost 6 bases, the J end lost 0 bases, and 12 bases lay between the germline ends. The DNA for the CDR3 is TGTGCCAGCAGCCGCGACAGGAACTCCTACGAGCAGTACTTC. It yields the protein CASSRDRNSYEQYF.

The CDR3 DNA sequence: TGTGCCAGCAGCTTGAGGGGGGGGGAGACCCAGTACTTC. It codes for CASSLRGGETQYF. The rearrangement uses TRBV5-4 and TRBJ2-5; D may be TRBD2 (7 bases). Germline V gene data show CDR1 as SGHNT and CDR2 as YYREEE (reference sequence). Trimming stripped 1 base from V and 5 bases from J, with 9 bases between. The CDR3 has 13 amino acids.

V usage is TRBV2 and J usage is TRBJ2-1, with D hard to call. The CDR3 length is 11 residues. Trimming stripped 2 bases from V and 8 bases from J, with 4 bases between. The germline V gene encodes CDR1 SNHLY and CDR2 FYNNEI. CDR3 sequence reads: CASSEFDEQFF. CDR3 in DNA: TGTGCCAGCAGTGAATTTGATGAGCAGTTCTTC.

The rearrangement links TRBV28 to TRBJ1-2; D might be TRBD1 (5 bases). Germline CDR1 is MDHEN and CDR2 is SYDVKM. The CDR3 has 12 residues. V lost 9 bases to trimming and J lost 8 bases, with 16 bases between them. Here the CDR3 reads CASAGTPGGYTF. In DNA, the CDR3 is TGTGCCAGTGCCGGGACCCCGGGGGGCTACACCTTC.

A note on this clone: At one boundary the junction diverges from the germline segment, which might be a read error. The gene calls are TRBV5-1 and TRBJ1-1; 8 bases line up with TRBD1. Germline lookup yields CDR1 SGHRS and CDR2 YFSETQ. This CDR3 region has 15 residues. DNA for the CDR3: TGCACCAGCAGCTCAGATCAGGGGGCGCGCACTGAAGCTTTCTTT. As protein: CTSSSDQGARTEAFF.

J is TRBJ2-5 and V is TRBV5-4, with a weak D call TRBD1 (6 bases). The V and J ends lost 4 bases and 1 base respectively, with 11 bases between them. Germline V CDR1 and CDR2: SGHNT, YYREEE (reference sequence). The length of the CDR3 is 14 residues. The CDR3: CASSPAGVQETQYF. CDR3 bases: TGTGCCAGCAGCCCCGCAGGGGTCCAAGAGACCCAGTACTTC.

V is TRBV6-6 and J is TRBJ2-1; the match to TRBD2 covers 12 bases. Trimming removed 6 bases from V and 9 bases from J; junction bases left unmatched: 9. Germline V lookup: CDR1 MNHNY, CDR2 SVGAGI (reference sequence). This CDR3 has 15 amino acids. In DNA, the CDR3 is TGTGCCAGCAGGCACCAGGGACTAGCGGGTTTTGAGCAGTTCTTC. Its translation: CASRHQGLAGFEQFF.

The chain joins TRBV28 to TRBJ1-1; D possibly corresponds to TRBD1 (5 bases). The CDR3 has 12 residues. Germline CDR1 MDHEN, CDR2 SYDVKM. V gave up 4 bases and J gave up 9 bases, with 12 bases separating them. The CDR3 DNA reads TGTGCCAGCAGTTGGGACGGGCAACAAGCTTTCTTT. Translating gives CASSWDGQQAFF.

V gene TRBV28 combines with J gene TRBJ1-6, with no clear D. CDR1 is MDHEN and CDR2 is SYDVKM in the germline V gene. The CDR3 contains 15 residues. V lost 6 bases, J lost 10 bases, and 19 bases lay in between. DNA for the CDR3: TGTGCCAGCAGAATATCCCAGGCACCCTGGTCACCCCTCCACTTT. Protein product: CASRISQAPWSPLHF.

The chain uses TRBV5-6 and TRBJ1-2; tentatively, D is TRBD1 (6 bases). The CDR3 extends over 15 amino acids. In germline, CDR1 is SGHDT, CDR2 YYEEEE. The V and J ends lost 3 bases and 7 bases respectively, with 19 bases between them. This CDR3 is CASSWDRTDFAGYTF. CDR3 nucleotide sequence: TGTGCCAGCAGCTGGGATAGGACAGACTTCGCTGGCTACACCTTC.

Turning to this clone: The junction does not match germline at one end; this may be a read error. V and J are TRBV7-2 and TRBJ1-4, with 11 bases aligning to TRBD1. The germline CDR1 and CDR2 sequences are SGHTA and FQGNSA. The CDR3 contains 15 residues. The CDR3: CASSLADRGPEKLFF. CDR3 coding DNA: TGTGCCAGCAGCCTAGCGGACAGGGGGCCTGAAAAACTGTTTTTT.

The chain recombines TRBV5-6 with TRBJ2-1; 8 positions agree with TRBD2. Losses at the gene ends were 2 bases for V and 5 bases for J; bases not matched to a gene: 6. The CDR3 contains 15 residues. Germline V gene sequence: CDR1 SGHDT, CDR2 YYEEEE. The CDR3 sequence is CASSFGLAGHNEQFF. Here the CDR3 DNA reads TGTGCCAGCAGCTTCGGGCTAGCGGGTCACAATGAGCAGTTCTTC.

The chain joins TRBV5-6 to TRBJ1-1; 7 nucleotides agree with TRBD1. V lost 4 bases, J lost 0 bases, and 6 bases stayed unmatched. CDR1 is SGHDT and CDR2 is YYEEEE in the germline V gene. This CDR3 has 15 residues. DNA for the CDR3: TGTGCCAGCAGCGGCTTTGGACAGGTGAACACTGAAGCTTTCTTT. This codes for CASSGFGQVNTEAFF. Based on the CDR3 plus reference TRBV5-6 and TRBJ1-1, the full variable domain is DAGVTQSPTHLIKTRGQQVTLRCSPKSGHDTVSWYQQALGQGPQFIFQYYEEEERQRGNFPDRFSGHQFPNYSSELNVNALLLGDSALYLCASSGFGQVNTEAFFGQGTRLTVV.

The chain couples TRBV29-1 to TRBJ1-1; no definite D call. Germline V gene lookup returns CDR1 SQVTM and CDR2 ANQGSEA. V was clipped by 5 bases and J by 0 bases, with 10 bases between them. The CDR3 has 13 amino acids. CDR3 nucleotide sequence: TGCAGCGTTTCACACGGAATGAACACTGAAGCTTTCTTT. Its translation: CSVSHGMNTEAFF.

This clone was counted once. The rearrangement joins TRBV5-1 to TRBJ2-1; possibly TRBD1 for D (5 bases). The CDR3 consists of 13 residues. Deletions cut 0 bases from V and 7 bases from J, with 8 bases between. CDR1 is SGHRS, CDR2 YFSETQ, per germline. This chain's CDR3 is CASSLDRINEQFF. The CDR3 bases are TGCGCCAGCAGCTTGGACAGGATAAATGAGCAGTTCTTC.